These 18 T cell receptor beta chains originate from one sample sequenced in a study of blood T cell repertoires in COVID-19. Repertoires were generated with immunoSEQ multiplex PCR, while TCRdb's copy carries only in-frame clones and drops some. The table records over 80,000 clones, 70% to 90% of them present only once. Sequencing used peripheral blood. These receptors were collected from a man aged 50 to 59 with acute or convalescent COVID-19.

CDR3 DNA sequence: TGTGCCAGCAGCCCGGGGACAGGCAAGAACACTGAAGCTTTCTTT. It specifies CASSPGTGKNTEAFF. The gene calls are TRBV5-4 and TRBJ1-1; 8 nucleotides line up with TRBD1. CDR3 size: 15 residues. J gave up 1 base and V 4 bases, and 6 bases lay outside the gene matches. Germline lookup yields CDR1 SGHNT and CDR2 YYREEE (reference sequence).

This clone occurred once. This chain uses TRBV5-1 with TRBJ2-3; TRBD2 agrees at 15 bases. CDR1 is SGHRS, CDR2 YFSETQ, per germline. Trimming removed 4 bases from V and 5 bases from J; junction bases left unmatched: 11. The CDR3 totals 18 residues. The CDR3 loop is CASSQGLAGGKTQDTQYF. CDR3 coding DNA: TGCGCCAGCAGCCAGGGACTAGCGGGGGGAAAGACACAAGATACGCAGTATTTT.

The CDR3 loop reads CASRVDRAYEQYF. The CDR3 nucleotides read TGTGCCAGCAGGGTCGACAGGGCCTACGAGCAGTACTTC. The genes are TRBV2 and TRBJ2-7; 7 bases are a match to TRBD1. There are 13 residues in the CDR3. The V gene's germline CDR1 is SNHLY and CDR2 FYNNEI. After removal of 6 bases from V and 2 bases from J, the junction contained 4 bases not matched to a gene.

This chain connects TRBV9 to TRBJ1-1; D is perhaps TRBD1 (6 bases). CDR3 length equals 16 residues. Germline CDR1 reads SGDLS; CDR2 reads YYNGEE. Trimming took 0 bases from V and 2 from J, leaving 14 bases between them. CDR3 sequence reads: CASSVELGGRNTEAFF. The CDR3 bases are TGTGCCAGCAGCGTAGAGTTGGGGGGGCGAAACACTGAAGCTTTCTTT.

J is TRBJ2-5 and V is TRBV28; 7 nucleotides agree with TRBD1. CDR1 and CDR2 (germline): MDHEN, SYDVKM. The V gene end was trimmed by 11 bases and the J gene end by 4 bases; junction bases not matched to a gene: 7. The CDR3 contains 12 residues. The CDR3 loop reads CAGQTGLETQYF. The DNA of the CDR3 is TGTGCCGGCCAGACAGGGTTAGAGACCCAGTACTTC.

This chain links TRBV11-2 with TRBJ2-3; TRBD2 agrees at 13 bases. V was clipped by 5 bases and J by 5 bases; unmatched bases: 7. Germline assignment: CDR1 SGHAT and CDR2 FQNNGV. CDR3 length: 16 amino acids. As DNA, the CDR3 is TGTGCCAGCAGCCTCCTGACTAGCGGGAGGAAAGATACGCAGTATTTT. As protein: CASSLLTSGRKDTQYF.

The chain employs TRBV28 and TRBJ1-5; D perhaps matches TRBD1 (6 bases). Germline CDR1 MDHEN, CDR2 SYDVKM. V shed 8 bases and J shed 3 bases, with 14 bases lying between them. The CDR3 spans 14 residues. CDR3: CASATAGDNQPQHF. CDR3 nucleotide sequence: TGTGCCAGCGCAACCGCAGGGGACAATCAGCCCCAGCATTTT.

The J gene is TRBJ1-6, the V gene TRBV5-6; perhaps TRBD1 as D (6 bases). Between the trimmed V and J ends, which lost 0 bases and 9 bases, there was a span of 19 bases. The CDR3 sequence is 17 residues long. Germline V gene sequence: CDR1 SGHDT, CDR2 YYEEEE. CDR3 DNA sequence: TGTGCCAGCAGCTTGGCCCCTGCGCGGGGGGCACGTTCACCCCTCCACTTT. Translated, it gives CASSLAPARGARSPLHF.

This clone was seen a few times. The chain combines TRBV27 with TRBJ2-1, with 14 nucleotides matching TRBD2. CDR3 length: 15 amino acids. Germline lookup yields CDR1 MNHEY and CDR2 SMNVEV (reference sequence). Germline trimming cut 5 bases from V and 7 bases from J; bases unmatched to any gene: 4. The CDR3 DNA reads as TGTGCCAGCAGTCTGACTAGCGGGGGGGCAAATGAGCAGTTCTTC. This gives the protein CASSLTSGGANEQFF.

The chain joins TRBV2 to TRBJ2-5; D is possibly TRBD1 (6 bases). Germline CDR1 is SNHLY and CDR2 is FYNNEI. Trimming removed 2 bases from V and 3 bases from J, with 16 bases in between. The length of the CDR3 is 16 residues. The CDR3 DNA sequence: TGTGCCAGCAGTGAATGGGCAGGGGCTCGGAAAGAGACCCAGTACTTC. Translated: CASSEWAGARKETQYF.

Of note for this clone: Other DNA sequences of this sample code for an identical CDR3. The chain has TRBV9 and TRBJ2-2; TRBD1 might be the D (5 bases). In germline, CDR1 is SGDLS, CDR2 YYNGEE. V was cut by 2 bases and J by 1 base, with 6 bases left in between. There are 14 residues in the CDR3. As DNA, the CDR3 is TGTGCCAGCAGCGTTACAGGGAACACCGGGGAGCTGTTTTTT. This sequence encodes CASSVTGNTGELFF.

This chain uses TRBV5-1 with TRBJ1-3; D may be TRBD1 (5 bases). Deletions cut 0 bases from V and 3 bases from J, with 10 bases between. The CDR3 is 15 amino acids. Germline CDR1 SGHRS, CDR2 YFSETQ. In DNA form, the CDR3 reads TGCGCCAGCAGCTTGGACGGGGGGGATGGAAACACCATATATTTT. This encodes CASSLDGGDGNTIYF.

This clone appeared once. CDR3 sequence reads: CASSMRRENSNQPQHF. In nucleotides, the CDR3 is TGTGCCAGTAGTATGCGAAGGGAGAATAGCAATCAGCCCCAGCATTTT. The chain couples TRBV19 to TRBJ1-5; no definite D call. CDR1 and CDR2 (germline): LNHDA, SQIVND (reference sequence). Trimming stripped 3 bases from V and 0 bases from J, with 12 bases between. The CDR3 has 16 residues.

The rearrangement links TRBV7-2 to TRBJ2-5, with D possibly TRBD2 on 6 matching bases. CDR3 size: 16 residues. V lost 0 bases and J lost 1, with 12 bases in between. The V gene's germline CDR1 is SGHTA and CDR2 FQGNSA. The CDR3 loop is CASSLAIGTGQETQYF. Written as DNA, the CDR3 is TGTGCCAGCAGCTTAGCGATAGGGACTGGCCAAGAGACCCAGTACTTC.

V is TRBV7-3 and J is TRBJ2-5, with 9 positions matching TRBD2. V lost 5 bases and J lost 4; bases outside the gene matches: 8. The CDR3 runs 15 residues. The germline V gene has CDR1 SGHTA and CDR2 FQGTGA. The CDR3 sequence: CASSKGTSMGETQYF. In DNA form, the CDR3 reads TGTGCCAGCAGCAAAGGGACTAGCATGGGAGAGACCCAGTACTTC.

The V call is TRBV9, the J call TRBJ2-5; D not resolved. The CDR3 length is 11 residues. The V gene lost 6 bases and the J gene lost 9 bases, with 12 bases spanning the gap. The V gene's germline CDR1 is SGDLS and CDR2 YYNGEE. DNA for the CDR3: TGTGCCAGCACCGAGGATCTGGCCCAGTACTTC. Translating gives CASTEDLAQYF.

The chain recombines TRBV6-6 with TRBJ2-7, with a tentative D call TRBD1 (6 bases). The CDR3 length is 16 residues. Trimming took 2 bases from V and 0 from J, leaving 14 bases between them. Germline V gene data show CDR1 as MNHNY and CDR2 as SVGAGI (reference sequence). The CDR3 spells CASSYGGTLSSYEQYF. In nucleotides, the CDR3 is TGTGCCAGCAGTTACGGGGGCACCCTTAGCTCCTACGAGCAGTACTTC.

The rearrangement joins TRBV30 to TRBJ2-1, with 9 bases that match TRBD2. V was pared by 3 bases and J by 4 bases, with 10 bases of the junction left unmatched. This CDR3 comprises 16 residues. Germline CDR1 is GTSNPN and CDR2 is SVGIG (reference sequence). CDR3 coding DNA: TGTGCCTGGAGCGCCCTAGGCGGGGGGGCTTACAATGAGCAGTTCTTC. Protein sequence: CAWSALGGGAYNEQFF.